This is a list of T cell receptor beta chains from one sample in a study of CD8 T cells in ankylosing spondylitis. Each CDR3 protein gets one entry after TCRdb re-called the 5' RACE reads with MiXCR. The sample contains roughly 240,000 distinct CDR3 sequences, 32% of which appear only once. Sequenced: blood, either unsorted or a sorted T cell fraction (not recorded which). The receptors come from a male donor with ankylosing spondylitis or in good health (not recorded which). Each CDR3 is given with its conserved first and last residue. Each record gives: V gene, D gene, CDR3 length, clone size, J gene, CDR3 DNA, CDR3 protein. A D gene is named only where the DNA matches it firmly. Clone size, where shown, is once, few, many, or a class for clones that have expanded.

>TRBV9|-|12|few|TRBJ2-1
TGTGCCAGCAGCGTATTCGGGGATGAGCAGTTCTTC
CASSVFGDEQFF
>TRBV20-1|-|11|many|TRBJ2-1
TGCAGTGCTAGTAGCGCCGATGAGCAGTTCTTC
CSASSADEQFF
>TRBV5-6|-|15|-|TRBJ2-4
TGTGCCAGCGAGGTCGGCGTTAGCGCCAAAAACATTCAGTACTTC
CASEVGVSAKNIQYF
>TRBV12-3/TRBV12-4|-|17|few|TRBJ2-2
TGTGCCAGCAGTTCCGAGCGGAGGGGTGGGGACACCGGGGAGCTGTTTTTT
CASSSERRGGDTGELFF
>TRBV20-1|-|12|few|TRBJ1-1
TGCAGTGCTAGTGCAGGGAACACTGAAGCTTTCTTT
CSASAGNTEAFF
>TRBV6-1|-|13|-|TRBJ1-2
TGTGCCAGCACCCGGGGGACAAACTATGGCTACACCTTC
CASTRGTNYGYTF
>TRBV25-1|-|14|-|TRBJ2-5
TGTGCCCCCAGGGTTAGGTGTCAGCAAGAGACCCAGTACTTC
CAPRVRCQQETQYF
>TRBV4-1|-|16|-|TRBJ2-4
TGCGCCAGCAGTTCCCAGGGTCCGGGTGTCAAAAACATTCAGTACTTC
CASSSQGPGVKNIQYF
>TRBV20-1|-|12|-|TRBJ1-1
TGCAGCTTCTCGCCGCCGAACACTGAAGCTTTCTTT
CSFSPPNTEAFF
>TRBV14|-|13|-|TRBJ2-5
TGTGCCAGCAGCCGGACGGATCAAGAGACCCAGTACTTC
CASSRTDQETQYF
>TRBV20-1|-|12|few|TRBJ2-7
TGCAGTGCTAGACCTCACGGGTACGAGCAGTACTTC
CSARPHGYEQYF
>TRBV18|-|15|few|TRBJ1-2
TGTGCCAGCTCACCCCGGGGGAGGAACAACTATGGCTACACCTTC
CASSPRGRNNYGYTF
>TRBV12-3/TRBV12-4|-|15|-|TRBJ2-7
TGTGCCAGCAGTCCGGTCCAGGACTTTCCTTACGAGCAGTACTTC
CASSPVQDFPYEQYF
>TRBV29-1|-|14|-|TRBJ2-7
TGCAGCGTTGAACCGCCGGGGGAGACCTACGAGCAGTACTTC
CSVEPPGETYEQYF
>TRBV6-1|-|15|few|TRBJ1-5
TGTGCCAGCAGGGCGTTGACAGAAGGCAATCAGCCCCAGCATTTT
CASRALTEGNQPQHF
>TRBV20-1|-|15|-|TRBJ1-5
TGCAGTGCTAGAGATTATCGTTCTAGCAATCAGCCCCAGCATTTT
CSARDYRSSNQPQHF
>TRBV12-3/TRBV12-4|-|17|-|TRBJ1-1
TGTGCCAGCAGTTTAGCGGCCCGGGGAGGGGGAAGGACTGAAGCTTTCTTT
CASSLAARGGGRTEAFF
>TRBV10-3|TRBD1|15|-|TRBJ1-1
TGTGCCATCAGCGAAGGGGGACAGCCGAACACTGAAGCTTTCTTT
CAISEGGQPNTEAFF
>TRBV10-1|-|13|-|TRBJ2-3
TGCGCCAGCAGTGCAGTTAGCCCAGATACGCAGTATTTT
CASSAVSPDTQYF
>TRBV5-6|-|14|-|TRBJ2-1
TGTGCCAGCAGCTTAACCGTTCTTCGGCAGACCCAGTTCTTC
CASSLTVLRQTQFF
>TRBV7-1|-|12|-|TRBJ1-2
TGTGCCAGCAGCTCGGGACTCCATGGCTACACCTTC
CASSSGLHGYTF
>TRBV6-5|-|13|few|TRBJ1-6
TGTGCCAGCAGTACTGGACCGGTCCTGCCCCTCCACTTT
CASSTGPVLPLHF
>TRBV7-2|TRBD2|15|many|TRBJ2-3
TGTGCCAGCAGCTCCCGACTAGCGGGCACAGATACGCAGTATTTT
CASSSRLAGTDTQYF
>TRBV28|-|14|-|TRBJ2-5
TGTGCCAGCAGTCTCCTTGGGAACCAAGAGACCCAGTACTTC
CASSLLGNQETQYF
>TRBV29-1|-|11|-|TRBJ2-1
TGCAGCGTTAACTCCTACAATGAGCAGTTCTTC
CSVNSYNEQFF
>TRBV6-1|-|13|few|TRBJ2-1
TGTGCCAGCAGCGCCGGGTTACCCGAAACGGTGTTCTTC
CASSAGLPETVFF
>TRBV7-6|-|13|-|TRBJ2-5
TGTGCCAGCAGCTTAGAGGTCGCGGAGACCCAGTACTTC
CASSLEVAETQYF